Below, 9 T cell receptor beta chains from the same sample are listed, as sequenced in a study of cytomegalovirus exposure and HLA in healthy donors. 13 Jbeta primers and 60 Vbeta primers were used for the PCR. Clones were sequenced by immunoSEQ multiplex PCR, and TCRdb holds only the in-frame ones, with some missing. Of some 100,000 clones listed, roughly 80% are singletons. The sequencing sample was made of PBMCs. These receptors all come from a young man in good health and CMV-seronegative.

The chain is built from TRBV6-6 and TRBJ2-3; no firm D call. Germline V lookup: CDR1 MNHNY, CDR2 SVGAGI (reference sequence). The CDR3 runs to 14 residues. The ends were cut back, 6 bases at V and 3 bases at J, with 13 bases in the middle. The CDR3 sequence: CASSRPGHTDTQYF. The CDR3 bases are TGTGCCAGCAGCCGCCCAGGCCATACAGATACGCAGTATTTT.

The chain employs TRBV29-1 and TRBJ2-7; the D is unclear. Between the trimmed V and J ends, which lost 4 bases and 7 bases, there was a span of 14 bases. CDR1 and CDR2 (germline): SQVTM, ANQGSEA. The CDR3 has 12 amino acids. In DNA, the CDR3 is TGCAGCGTTGTAACGGTGCCGAGGGAGCAGTACTTC. Protein: CSVVTVPREQYF.

This chain uses TRBV25-1 with TRBJ2-7, with a tentative D call TRBD2 (5 bases). Per the germline V gene, CDR1 is MGHDK and CDR2 is SYGVNS. The CDR3 totals 14 residues. The germline V and J ends were trimmed by 2 bases and 2 bases, with 10 bases remaining between them. The CDR3 DNA reads TGTGCCAGCAGTGAAGCGAGGGTCCCCTACGAGCAGTACTTC. Its protein is CASSEARVPYEQYF.

The V and J genes are TRBV6-6 and TRBJ1-2; no clear D gene. V lost 4 bases and J 3 bases, leaving 12 bases between the germline ends. Germline-derived CDR1 and CDR2 are MNHNY and SVGAGI (reference sequence). The CDR3 spans 14 residues. The CDR3, as DNA: TGTGCCAGCAGTTCTCCTCCCGGGGACTATGGCTACACCTTC. This codes for CASSSPPGDYGYTF.

The V gene is TRBV7-3, the J gene TRBJ1-1; D uncertain. The CDR3 runs to 13 residues. The V and J ends lost 5 bases and 5 bases respectively, with 12 bases between them. Germline V gene data show CDR1 as SGHTA and CDR2 as FQGTGA. The DNA of the CDR3 is TGTGCCAGCAGCCCATCCCCGGGGACTGAAGCTTTCTTT. Its protein is CASSPSPGTEAFF.

V is TRBV27 and J is TRBJ2-2; 10 nucleotides line up with TRBD2. The CDR3 spans 17 residues. CDR1 MNHEY and CDR2 SMNVEV come from the germline V gene (reference sequence). J lost 3 bases, V lost 5 bases, and 9 bases had no gene match. The CDR3, as DNA: TGTGCCAGCAGTCCGGCCCCGGGACTAGCGTACACCGGGGAGCTGTTTTTT. Its protein product is CASSPAPGLAYTGELFF.

The chain employs TRBV15 and TRBJ2-7; D not resolved. CDR1 LNHNV and CDR2 YYDKDF come from the germline V gene (reference sequence). V was trimmed by 0 bases and J by 2 bases, leaving 11 bases between them. CDR3 length: 15 amino acids. The CDR3 bases are TGTGCCACCAGCAGAGATATTACTGCCACCTACGAGCAGTACTTC. Amino acid sequence: CATSRDITATYEQYF.

This clone was found a few times. The V call is TRBV13, the J call TRBJ2-3; D gene unclear. Between the trimmed V and J ends, which lost 4 bases and 2 bases, there was a span of 10 bases. The germline CDR1 and CDR2 sequences are PRHDT and FYEKMQ (reference sequence). The CDR3 is 14 residues long. The DNA of the CDR3 is TGTGCCAGCAGCTCGACACGGATCACAGATACGCAGTATTTT. Translated: CASSSTRITDTQYF.

The genes are TRBV7-2 and TRBJ2-7, with 12 nucleotides matching TRBD1. Germline loops: CDR1 SGHTA, CDR2 FQGNSA. V lost 5 bases to trimming and J lost 5 bases; unmatched junction nucleotides: 4. The CDR3 is 14 residues long. CDR3 region: CASSRDRGPDEQYF. CDR3 in DNA: TGTGCCAGCAGCCGGGACAGGGGGCCCGACGAGCAGTACTTC.